A selection of T cell receptor beta chains follows, all from one sample in a study of shared clonotypes between healthy human individuals. TCRdb's copy holds only in-frame clones and misses some; the assay was immunoSEQ multiplex PCR. The sample holds millions of clones, 85% to 95% seen once. Sample: naive CD8+ T cells from PBMCs. These receptors all come from a man younger than 35 in good health. Some clones in this sample may be carry-over from other donors' samples. The CDR3 runs from the conserved cysteine through the conserved F or W. Fields, in order: V gene, clone size, J gene, D gene, CDR3 DNA, CDR3 protein. A D gene is named only where the DNA matches it firmly. For some rows the clone size is stated as once, few or many, or as a class when expanded; others skip it.

v_gene: TRBV4-1; abundance: -; j_gene: TRBJ1-5; d_gene: -; CDR3nt: TGCGCCAGCAGCCAAGTCACACTTCATAGCAATCAGCCCCAGCATTTT; CDR3aa: CASSQVTLHSNQPQHF
v_gene: TRBV4-1; abundance: -; j_gene: TRBJ2-3; d_gene: -; CDR3nt: TGCGCCAGCAGACAGACAGATACGCAGTATTTT; CDR3aa: CASRQTDTQYF
v_gene: TRBV7-9; abundance: -; j_gene: TRBJ1-2; d_gene: -; CDR3nt: TGTGCCAGCAGCCCACCCGGGACGTCGTATGGCTACACCTTC; CDR3aa: CASSPPGTSYGYTF
v_gene: TRBV19; abundance: -; j_gene: TRBJ2-5; d_gene: -; CDR3nt: TGTGCCAGTAGTATAGGGACTACCTTTCAAGAGACCCAGTACTTC; CDR3aa: CASSIGTTFQETQYF
v_gene: TRBV5-1; abundance: -; j_gene: TRBJ2-7; d_gene: -; CDR3nt: TGCGCCAGCAGCGGAGAGAGGTACGAGCAGTACTTC; CDR3aa: CASSGERYEQYF
v_gene: TRBV28; abundance: -; j_gene: TRBJ2-5; d_gene: -; CDR3nt: TGTGCCAGCAGTTTATCAACGAGCCAAGAGACCCAGTACTTC; CDR3aa: CASSLSTSQETQYF
v_gene: TRBV29-1; abundance: -; j_gene: TRBJ2-7; d_gene: TRBD2; CDR3nt: TGCAGCGTTGAAGCTCCTTTACTAGCGGGAGGGCCCGAGCAGTACTTC; CDR3aa: CSVEAPLLAGGPEQYF
v_gene: TRBV13; abundance: -; j_gene: TRBJ2-3; d_gene: -; CDR3nt: TGTGCCAGCAGCGCCGAGAGTAGCACAGATACGCAGTATTTT; CDR3aa: CASSAESSTDTQYF
v_gene: TRBV12-5; abundance: once; j_gene: TRBJ1-4; d_gene: TRBD1; CDR3nt: TGTGCTAGTGGACCCGGACAGGGGAGGGCAACTAATGAAAAACTGTTTTTT; CDR3aa: CASGPGQGRATNEKLFF
v_gene: TRBV27; abundance: -; j_gene: TRBJ2-1; d_gene: -; CDR3nt: TGTGCCAGCAGTTTGATGGGTAATGAGCAGTTCTTC; CDR3aa: CASSLMGNEQFF
v_gene: TRBV6-5; abundance: -; j_gene: TRBJ1-2; d_gene: TRBD1; CDR3nt: TGTGCCAGCAGTTACCGGACAGGGGATAGATATGGCTACACCTTC; CDR3aa: CASSYRTGDRYGYTF
v_gene: TRBV27; abundance: -; j_gene: TRBJ2-7; d_gene: -; CDR3nt: TGTGCCAGCAGTACAAGCTCCTACGAGCAGTACTTC; CDR3aa: CASSTSSYEQYF
v_gene: TRBV27; abundance: once; j_gene: TRBJ1-2; d_gene: -; CDR3nt: TGTGCCAGCAGTTTATCGATCCGGGCTCAGGGCTACACCTTC; CDR3aa: CASSLSIRAQGYTF
v_gene: TRBV11-2; abundance: -; j_gene: TRBJ1-5; d_gene: -; CDR3nt: TGTGCCAGCACCCCGGGACGGGGCAATCAGCCCCAGCATTTT; CDR3aa: CASTPGRGNQPQHF
v_gene: TRBV5-4; abundance: -; j_gene: TRBJ1-1; d_gene: -; CDR3nt: TGTGCCAGCAGCCCTCAGGGTAACACTGAAGCTTTCTTT; CDR3aa: CASSPQGNTEAFF
v_gene: TRBV28; abundance: -; j_gene: TRBJ1-3; d_gene: -; CDR3nt: TGTGCCAGCAGTTTCGGGGTGACCTCTGGAAACACCATATATTTT; CDR3aa: CASSFGVTSGNTIYF
v_gene: TRBV2; abundance: -; j_gene: TRBJ2-7; d_gene: -; CDR3nt: TGTGCCAGCAGTGAAGCCGCAGTTTTCCGCTACGAGCAGTACTTC; CDR3aa: CASSEAAVFRYEQYF
v_gene: TRBV12-5; abundance: -; j_gene: TRBJ2-1; d_gene: -; CDR3nt: TGTGCTAGTGGTTTGGTACCCAATGAGCAGTTCTTC; CDR3aa: CASGLVPNEQFF
v_gene: TRBV7-6; abundance: -; j_gene: TRBJ2-2; d_gene: -; CDR3nt: TGTGCCAGCAGCTTAGGACACATCGACGCGAACACCGGGGAGCTGTTTTTT; CDR3aa: CASSLGHIDANTGELFF
v_gene: TRBV27; abundance: -; j_gene: TRBJ2-6; d_gene: TRBD1; CDR3nt: TGTGCCAGCACGAGAGGCCCGGGACAGTTATCTGGGGCCAACGTCCTGACTTTC; CDR3aa: CASTRGPGQLSGANVLTF
v_gene: TRBV30; abundance: -; j_gene: TRBJ1-1; d_gene: -; CDR3nt: TGTGCCTGGAACCTCAGGGTGATGAACACTGAAGCTTTCTTT; CDR3aa: CAWNLRVMNTEAFF
v_gene: TRBV28; abundance: -; j_gene: TRBJ2-7; d_gene: -; CDR3nt: TGTGCCAGCAGTTTAGGGGTTTTTAGGTACGAGCAGTACTTC; CDR3aa: CASSLGVFRYEQYF
v_gene: TRBV7-3; abundance: -; j_gene: TRBJ2-3; d_gene: TRBD1; CDR3nt: TGTGCCAGCAGCCCACAGGGACAGGGGTTTGCAGATACGCAGTATTTT; CDR3aa: CASSPQGQGFADTQYF